The next 21 T cell receptor beta chains were all read from a single sample in a study of blood T cells in healthy people across ages. Using a J-beta primer mix together with a sample-barcoded 5' primer, a second PCR was run for roughly 6 to 11 cycles. A single record per CDR3 protein comes from TCRdb applying MiXCR to the 5' RACE reads. Of more than 650,000 distinct CDR3 sequences detected, roughly 50% appear once; the ten largest clones hold about 42%. Material: blood. Receptors were obtained from an older man in good health.

The chain has TRBV5-1 and TRBJ2-7; D ambiguous. The germline V and J ends were trimmed by 4 bases and 2 bases, with 10 bases remaining between them. Germline V lookup: CDR1 SGHRS, CDR2 YFSETQ. CDR3 length equals 13 residues. CDR3 residues: CASSDLGPYEQYF. The CDR3, as DNA: TGCGCCAGCAGCGATTTGGGCCCCTACGAGCAGTACTTC. The full variable domain, in which reference TRBV5-1 and TRBJ2-7 provide the parts outside the CDR3, is KAGVTQTPRYLIKTRGQQVTLSCSPISGHRSVSWYQQTPGQGLQFLFEYFSETQRNKGNFPGRFSGRQFSNSRSEMNVSTLELGDSALYLCASSDLGPYEQYFGPGTRLTVT.

The chain is built from TRBV5-1 and TRBJ2-5, with D unclear. The better agreement between TRBJ2-7 and the DNA end casts doubt on the J call. CDR3 length: 13 residues. In germline, CDR1 is SGHRS, CDR2 YFSETQ. CDR3 protein: CASSLVQLGEQYF. The CDR3 DNA sequence: TGCGCCAGCAGCTTGGTACAGCTGGGCGAGCAGTACTTC.

The chain has TRBV29-1 and TRBJ2-1; D might be TRBD1 (5 bases). The germline CDR1 and CDR2 sequences are SQVTM and ANQGSEA. The length of the CDR3 is 14 residues. Trimming took 6 bases from V and 8 from J, leaving 20 bases between them. The CDR3 sequence is CSVPGLVGRDEQFF. The CDR3 coding sequence is TGCAGCGTACCAGGGTTGGTGGGTCGTGATGAGCAGTTCTTC.

In this sample, this clonotype turned up a few times. This rearrangement joins TRBV5-1 to TRBJ2-7; D perhaps matches TRBD1 (6 bases). From germline, CDR1 is SGHRS and CDR2 YFSETQ. Trimming removed 3 bases at V and 0 bases at J, with 10 bases between. The CDR3 sequence is 14 residues long. This chain's CDR3 is CASSSTGASYEQYF. The CDR3 DNA reads as TGCGCCAGCAGCTCGACAGGCGCCTCCTACGAGCAGTACTTC.

The rearrangement uses TRBV25-1 and TRBJ1-4; a weak D match, TRBD1 (5 bases). V was shortened by 2 bases and J by 4 bases, with 14 bases between the two germline ends. Per germline, CDR1 MGHDK and CDR2 SYGVNS. This CDR3 spans 16 amino acids. The CDR3 region is CASSEEEGTFNEKLFF. The CDR3 DNA reads as TGTGCCAGCAGTGAAGAGGAGGGGACCTTTAATGAAAAACTGTTTTTT.

The chain links TRBV5-1 to TRBJ2-1; TRBD2 matches 9 bases. V shed 0 bases, J shed 10 bases, and the junction held 5 bases outside the gene matches. The CDR3 runs 14 residues. Per germline, CDR1 SGHRS and CDR2 YFSETQ. Here the CDR3 reads CASSLELAGTEQFF. DNA of the CDR3: TGCGCCAGCAGCTTGGAACTAGCGGGTACCGAGCAGTTCTTC. Based on the CDR3 plus reference TRBV5-1 and TRBJ2-1, the full variable domain is KAGVTQTPRYLIKTRGQQVTLSCSPISGHRSVSWYQQTPGQGLQFLFEYFSETQRNKGNFPGRFSGRQFSNSRSEMNVSTLELGDSALYLCASSLELAGTEQFFGPGTRLTVL.

This chain connects TRBV29-1 to TRBJ2-1; TRBD2 matches at 8 bases. CDR3 length: 16 amino acids. Germline V gene data show CDR1 as SQVTM and CDR2 as ANQGSEA. The J segment lost 0 bases and the V segment lost 4 bases, leaving 8 bases of the junction unmatched. The CDR3 here is CSVAAGVSPSYNEQFF. The CDR3 bases are TGCAGCGTTGCAGCGGGAGTGTCCCCCTCCTACAATGAGCAGTTCTTC.

As regards this clonotype: One end of the junction fails to match germline, which may point to a read error. This chain connects TRBV29-1 to TRBJ2-1; 10 bases are a match to TRBD2. CDR3 size: 17 residues. From germline, CDR1 is SQVTM and CDR2 ANQGSEA. CDR3: CGVAGWLAGETYNEQFF. The CDR3, as DNA: TGCGGCGTCGCCGGTTGGCTAGCGGGAGAAACCTACAATGAGCAGTTCTTC.

As concerns this clonotype: The junction does not match germline at one end; this may be a read error. The V call is TRBV7-6, the J call TRBJ2-5; D ambiguous. The CDR3 has 15 residues. Germline CDR1 SGHVS, CDR2 FNYEAQ. CDR3 nucleotides: TGTGCTAGCAGCCTATTCAGTCTCCGAGAAGAGACCCAGTACTTC. This gives the protein CASSLFSLREETQYF.

The rearrangement links TRBV9 to TRBJ2-7; 8 bases fit TRBD2. CDR3 length: 17 residues. The J segment lost 7 bases and the V segment lost 4 bases, leaving 19 bases of the junction unmatched. The germline V gene has CDR1 SGDLS and CDR2 YYNGEE. CDR3 residues: CASSLTSGSSSYNEQYF. CDR3 DNA: TGTGCCAGCAGCCTCACTAGCGGAAGTAGCTCCTACAATGAGCAGTACTTC.

About this clonotype: A much larger clone differs by one base, so this may be a read error. The V and J genes are TRBV12-3 or TRBV12-4 and TRBJ2-3; weak D call: TRBD2 (7 bases). CDR3 length equals 14 residues. V gave up 5 bases and J gave up 4 bases, with 13 bases separating them. The CDR3 protein is CASSVGGGPDTQYF. CDR3 DNA: TGTGCCAGCAGTGTAGGGGGGGGCCCAGATACGCAGTATTTT.

This clonotype was seen only a few times. The V and J genes are TRBV7-9 and TRBJ2-1, with 11 bases matching TRBD2. The CDR3 spans 14 residues. Germline CDR1 SEHNR, CDR2 FQNEAQ (reference sequence). With V trimmed by 5 bases and J by 8 bases, 5 bases remained unmatched. CDR3 bases: TGTGCCAGCAGCCTTAGCGGGAGGGCCCATGAGCAGTTCTTC. It specifies CASSLSGRAHEQFF.

The rearrangement links TRBV5-1 to TRBJ2-1; TRBD1 might be the D (7 bases). The CDR3 has 14 amino acids. From germline, CDR1 is SGHRS and CDR2 YFSETQ. V gave up 1 base and J gave up 7 bases, with 12 bases separating them. DNA of the CDR3: TGCGCCAGCAGCTTGTTCCAGGGGGGAAATGAGCAGTTCTTC. Protein sequence: CASSLFQGGNEQFF.

The chain has TRBV29-1 and TRBJ1-2, with D hard to call. Germline CDR1 and CDR2: SQVTM and ANQGSEA. The ends were cut back, 4 bases at V and 2 bases at J, with 8 bases in the middle. The length of the CDR3 is 12 residues. DNA for the CDR3: TGCAGCGTTGGAGCGCCCAACTATGGCTACACCTTC. Its translation: CSVGAPNYGYTF. Together with reference TRBV29-1 and TRBJ1-2, the CDR3 gives the full variable domain: SAVISQKPSRDICQRGTSLTIQCQVDSQVTMMFWYRQQPGQSLTLIATANQGSEATYESGFVIDKFPISRPNLTFSTLTVSNMSPEDSSIYLCSVGAPNYGYTFGSGTRLTVV.

The count of this clonotype is one. The genes are TRBV19 and TRBJ2-1, with D perhaps TRBD2 (6 bases). The germline V gene has CDR1 LNHDA and CDR2 SQIVND (reference sequence). V shed 7 bases and J shed 3 bases, with 13 bases lying between them. The CDR3 extends over 14 amino acids. CDR3 amino acids: CASKRGGDYNEQFF. The CDR3 DNA sequence: TGTGCCAGTAAACGGGGAGGTGACTACAATGAGCAGTTCTTC.

The chain joins TRBV10-3 to TRBJ2-2, with D possibly being TRBD2 (6 bases). The CDR3 extends over 14 amino acids. The germline gives CDR1 ENHRY, CDR2 SYGVKD. V was trimmed by 6 bases and J by 0 bases, leaving 8 bases between them. CDR3 protein: CAIREGANTGELFF. The CDR3 DNA sequence: TGTGCCATCAGGGAGGGCGCGAACACCGGGGAGCTGTTTTTT.

V usage is TRBV20-1 and J usage is TRBJ2-6; no definite D call. Germline values: CDR1 DFQATT, CDR2 SNEGSKA (reference sequence). The CDR3 runs 14 residues. V dropped 5 bases and J dropped 1 base, with 9 bases sitting between them. CDR3 region: CSAPGLSGANVLTF. CDR3 sequence (DNA): TGCAGTGCTCCCGGCCTTTCTGGGGCCAACGTCCTGACTTTC.

Worth noting for this clonotype: At one boundary the junction diverges from the germline segment, which might be a read error. In DNA form, the CDR3 reads TGTGTTAGTGCCCAAAGTACTGAAGCTTTCTTT. Its protein product is CVSAQSTEAFF. V gene TRBV12-5 combines with J gene TRBJ1-1; no reliable D call. Germline V gene lookup returns CDR1 LGHNT and CDR2 FRNRAP. There are 11 residues in the CDR3. The complete variable domain, with remaining parts taken from reference TRBV12-5 and TRBJ1-1, reads DARVTQTPRHKVTEMGQEVTMRCQPILGHNTVFWYRQTMMQGLELLAYFRNRAPLDDSGMPKDRFSAEMPDATLATLKIQPSEPRDSAVYFCVSAQSTEAFFGQGTRLTVV.

For this clonotype: At one end the junction does not follow the germline gene, possibly because of a read error. In DNA, the CDR3 is TGCAGCGTAGGGGACAGGGTTTGGAACACTGAAACTTTCTTT. Protein sequence: CSVGDRVWNTETFF. V gene TRBV29-1 combines with J gene TRBJ1-1, with TRBD1 matching 9 bases. The CDR3 covers 14 residues. Per the germline V gene, CDR1 is SQVTM and CDR2 is ANQGSEA.

The chain uses TRBV20-1 and TRBJ1-6; 8 nucleotides align to TRBD1. The CDR3 runs 16 residues. The germline gives CDR1 DFQATT, CDR2 SNEGSKA (reference sequence). J gave up 5 bases and V 0 bases, and 6 bases lay outside the gene matches. The CDR3 reads CSARDQGAVNNSPLHF. The CDR3, as DNA: TGCAGTGCTAGAGACCAGGGGGCGGTTAATAATTCACCCCTCCACTTT.

A remark on this clonotype: The junction shows a germline mismatch at one end, possibly a read error. The V and J genes are TRBV5-6 and TRBJ2-5, with 10 bases lining up with TRBD2. CDR1 and CDR2 (germline): SGHDT, YYEEEE. This CDR3 is built from 17 residues. CDR3 DNA: TGTGTCAGCAGCTTGGTGGGACTAGCGATCGGAAAAGAGACCCAGTACTTC. It specifies CVSSLVGLAIGKETQYF.